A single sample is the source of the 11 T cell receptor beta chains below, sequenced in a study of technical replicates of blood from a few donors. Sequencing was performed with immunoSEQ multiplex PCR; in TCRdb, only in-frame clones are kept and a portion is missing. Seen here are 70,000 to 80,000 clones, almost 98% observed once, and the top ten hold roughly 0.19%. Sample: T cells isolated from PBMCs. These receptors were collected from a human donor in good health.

CDR3 amino acids: CASSQDLGNDEKLFF. Here the CDR3 DNA reads TGCGCCAGCAGCCAAGATCTCGGGAACGATGAAAAACTGTTTTTT. V usage is TRBV4-1 and J usage is TRBJ1-4; the D is unclear. The CDR3 spans 15 residues. Germline CDR1 MGHRA, CDR2 YSYEKL. Trimming cost V 0 bases and J 6 bases, with 11 bases left between them.

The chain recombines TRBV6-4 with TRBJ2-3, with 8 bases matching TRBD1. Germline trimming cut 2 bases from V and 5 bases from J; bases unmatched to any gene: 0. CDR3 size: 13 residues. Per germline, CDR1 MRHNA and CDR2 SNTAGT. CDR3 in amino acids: CASSDTGGDTQYF. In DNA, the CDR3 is TGTGCCAGCAGTGACACAGGGGGAGATACGCAGTATTTT.

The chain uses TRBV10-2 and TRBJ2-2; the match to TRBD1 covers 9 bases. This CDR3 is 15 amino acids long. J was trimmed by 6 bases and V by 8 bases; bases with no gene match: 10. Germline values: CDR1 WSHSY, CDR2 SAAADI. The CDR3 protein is CASESGTGIPGELFF. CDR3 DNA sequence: TGCGCCAGCGAATCCGGGACAGGGATCCCCGGGGAGCTGTTTTTT.

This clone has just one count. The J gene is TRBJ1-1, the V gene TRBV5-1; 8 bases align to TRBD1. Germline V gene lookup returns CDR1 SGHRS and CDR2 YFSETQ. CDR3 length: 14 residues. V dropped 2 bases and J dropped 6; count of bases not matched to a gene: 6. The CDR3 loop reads CASSFSTGVAEAFF. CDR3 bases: TGCGCCAGCAGCTTCTCGACAGGGGTTGCTGAAGCTTTCTTT.

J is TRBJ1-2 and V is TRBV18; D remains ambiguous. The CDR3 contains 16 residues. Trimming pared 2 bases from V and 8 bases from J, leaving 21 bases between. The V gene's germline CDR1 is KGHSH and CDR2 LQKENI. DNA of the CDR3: TGTGCCAGCTCACCAGCCCTTCCGGGTCTCAACGACGGCTACACCTTC. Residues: CASSPALPGLNDGYTF. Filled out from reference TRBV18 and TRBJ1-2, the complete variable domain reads NAGVMQNPRHLVRRRGQEARLRCSPMKGHSHVYWYRQLPEEGLKFMVYLQKENIIDESGMPKERFSAEFPKEGPSILRIQQVVRGDSAAYFCASSPALPGLNDGYTFGSGTRLTVV.

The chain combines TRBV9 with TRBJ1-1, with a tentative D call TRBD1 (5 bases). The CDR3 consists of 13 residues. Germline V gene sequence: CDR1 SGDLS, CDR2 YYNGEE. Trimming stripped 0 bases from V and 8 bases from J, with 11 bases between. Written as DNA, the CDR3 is TGTGCCAGCAGCGTAGCTGGGGGAGGCGAAGCTTTCTTT. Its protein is CASSVAGGGEAFF.

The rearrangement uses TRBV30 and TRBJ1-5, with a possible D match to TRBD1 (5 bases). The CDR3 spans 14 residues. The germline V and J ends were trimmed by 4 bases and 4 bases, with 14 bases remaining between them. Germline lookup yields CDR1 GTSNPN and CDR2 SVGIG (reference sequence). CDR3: CAWKTDGWNQPQHF. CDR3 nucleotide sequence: TGTGCCTGGAAGACAGACGGGTGGAATCAGCCCCAGCATTTT.

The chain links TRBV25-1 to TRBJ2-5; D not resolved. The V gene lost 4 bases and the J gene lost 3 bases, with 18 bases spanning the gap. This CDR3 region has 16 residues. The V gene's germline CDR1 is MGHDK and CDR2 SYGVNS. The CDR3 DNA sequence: TGTGCCAGCAGTGGGGCCCCTCAGTTCCCCAAAGAGACCCAGTACTTC. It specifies CASSGAPQFPKETQYF.

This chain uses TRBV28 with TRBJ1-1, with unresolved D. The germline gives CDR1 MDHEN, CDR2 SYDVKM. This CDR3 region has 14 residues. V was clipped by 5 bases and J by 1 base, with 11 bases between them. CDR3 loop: CASSNPGKNTEAFF. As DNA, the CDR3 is TGTGCCAGCAGTAACCCGGGGAAGAACACTGAAGCTTTCTTT.

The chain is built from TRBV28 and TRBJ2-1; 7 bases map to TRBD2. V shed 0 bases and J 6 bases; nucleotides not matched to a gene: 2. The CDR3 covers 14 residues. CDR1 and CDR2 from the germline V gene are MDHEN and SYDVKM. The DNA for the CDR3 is TGTGCCAGCAGTTTATGGGGGGAGGGCAATGAGCAGTTCTTC. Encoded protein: CASSLWGEGNEQFF.

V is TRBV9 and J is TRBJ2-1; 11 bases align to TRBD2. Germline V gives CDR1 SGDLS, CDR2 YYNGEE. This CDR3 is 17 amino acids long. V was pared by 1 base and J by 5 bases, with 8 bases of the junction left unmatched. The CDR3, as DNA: TGTGCCAGCAGCGTAATGTCGACTAGCGGGGAAAACAATGAGCAGTTCTTC. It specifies CASSVMSTSGENNEQFF.